The 9 T cell receptor beta chains given below trace back to one sample, sequenced in a study of T-cell reconstitution after alpha-beta-depleted transplantation in children listed by TCRdb under 2016. In light of the paper, this sample's treatment or condition label describes: allogeneic hematopoietic cell transplantation with graft depleted of TCRalphabeta T cells and CD19 B cells. Library prep was done by PCR. Sequencing relied on an Illumina HiSeq 2500. TCR libraries were prepared with molecular barcoding, using unique molecular identifiers to normalize TCRbeta repertoire quantification. TCRdb handled the public reads itself, with Q25 trimming in fastp and clone calling in MiXCR, and kept productive beta chains. Rows are unified per CDR3 protein, each entry keeping the most common DNA and genes. In this sample the table shows 90,000 to 120,000 distinct CDR3 sequences, around 6.4% of which occur a single time. Jointly, the top ten make up roughly 25% of the sample.

The material sequenced was PBMCs, mostly from graft donor cells, taken 360 days after TCRalphabeta/CD19-depleted stem cell transplant. The origin of the receptors is a male patient aged 2-15 years who had a stem cell transplant for acute lymphoblastic leukemia, so the T cells may come from the graft donor.

The CDR3 DNA reads as TGTGCCATCAGTGCGTTTACGGTTAATCGGTACGAGCAGTACTTC. Amino acid sequence: CAISAFTVNRYEQYF. The chain uses TRBV10-3 and TRBJ2-7; D unclear. The CDR3 has 15 amino acids. Germline CDR1 is ENHRY and CDR2 is SYGVKD. V shed 4 bases and J shed 4 bases, with 17 bases lying between them.

This clonotype was counted at least ten times. The V and J genes are TRBV12-3 or TRBV12-4 and TRBJ1-5, with a possible D match to TRBD1 (5 bases). CDR3 size: 13 residues. Trimming shortened V by 7 bases and J by 4 bases, and 11 bases separated the two germline ends. CDR3 nucleotide sequence: TGTGCCAGCACCCAGGGCATTAATCAGCCCCAGCATTTT. Translation gives CASTQGINQPQHF.

In this sample, this clonotype turned up a few times. The genes are TRBV27 and TRBJ2-1; D may be TRBD1 (7 bases). Deletions cut 7 bases from V and 9 bases from J, with 22 bases between. Germline values: CDR1 MNHEY, CDR2 SMNVEV (reference sequence). The CDR3 extends over 15 amino acids. This CDR3 is CASTHQGGRKSEQFF. Here the CDR3 DNA reads TGTGCCAGCACCCATCAGGGGGGCCGAAAGAGTGAGCAGTTCTTC.

This clonotype was counted at least ten times. This rearrangement joins TRBV12-3 or TRBV12-4 to TRBJ1-2, with D maybe TRBD1 (5 bases). CDR3 size: 15 residues. Deletions cut 1 base from V and 5 bases from J, with 14 bases between. In DNA, the CDR3 is TGTGCCAGCAGTTTAGGGGACGGCTACTCATATGGCTACACCTTC. It specifies CASSLGDGYSYGYTF.

The rearrangement links TRBV14 to TRBJ2-1; 8 bases are shared with TRBD1. The CDR3 covers 20 residues. The V and J ends lost 2 bases and 0 bases, in that order; junction bases with no gene match: 15. Germline CDR1 SGHDN, CDR2 FVKESK. The DNA of the CDR3 is TGTGCCAGCAGCCAACTTGGGACAGGATATCCTATCAGCTCCTACAATGAGCAGTTCTTC. Translated, it gives CASSQLGTGYPISSYNEQFF.

The sample holds many counts of this clonotype. The V gene is TRBV24-1, the J gene TRBJ1-2; no reliable D call. There are 12 residues in the CDR3. V was clipped by 3 bases and J by 5 bases, with 6 bases between them. Germline V CDR1 and CDR2: KGHDR, SFDVKD. The CDR3 DNA follows: TGTGCCACCAGTGATAGCCTATATGGCTACACCTTC. It codes for CATSDSLYGYTF.

This sequence joins TRBV6-5 and TRBJ2-1; TRBD2 matches at 11 bases. With 7 bases clipped from V and 5 bases from J, the junction kept 7 bases outside the gene matches. This CDR3 comprises 15 residues. Germline CDR1 MNHEY, CDR2 SVGAGI. CDR3 sequence (DNA): TGTGCCAGCATTCTACTAGCGGGAGTCCACAATGAGCAGTTCTTC. It translates to CASILLAGVHNEQFF.

The J gene is TRBJ2-5, the V gene TRBV9; D remains unclear. This CDR3 region has 14 residues. Germline CDR1 and CDR2: SGDLS and YYNGEE. Trimming stripped 0 bases from V and 5 bases from J, with 11 bases between. In nucleotides, the CDR3 is TGTGCCAGCAGCGTAGGGCCCCACGGGGAGACCCAGTACTTC. This translates into CASSVGPHGETQYF.

This clonotype is classed as medium-sized (0.01 to 0.1%). V usage is TRBV7-9 and J usage is TRBJ2-5, with 7 nucleotides matching TRBD1. The length of the CDR3 is 16 residues. Germline V gene lookup returns CDR1 SEHNR and CDR2 FQNEAQ (reference sequence). V dropped 3 bases and J dropped 5; count of bases not matched to a gene: 12. As DNA, the CDR3 is TGTGCCAGCAGCTTGAGCGTGCAGGGGGTGGCGGAGACCCAGTACTTC. Protein product: CASSLSVQGVAETQYF. Looking up the rest from reference TRBV7-9 and TRBJ2-5 gives the full variable domain: DTGVSQNPRHKITKRGQNVTFRCDPISEHNRLYWYRQTLGQGPEFLTYFQNEAQLEKSRLLSDRFSAERPKGSFSTLEIQRTEQGDSAMYLCASSLSVQGVAETQYFGPGTRLLVL.